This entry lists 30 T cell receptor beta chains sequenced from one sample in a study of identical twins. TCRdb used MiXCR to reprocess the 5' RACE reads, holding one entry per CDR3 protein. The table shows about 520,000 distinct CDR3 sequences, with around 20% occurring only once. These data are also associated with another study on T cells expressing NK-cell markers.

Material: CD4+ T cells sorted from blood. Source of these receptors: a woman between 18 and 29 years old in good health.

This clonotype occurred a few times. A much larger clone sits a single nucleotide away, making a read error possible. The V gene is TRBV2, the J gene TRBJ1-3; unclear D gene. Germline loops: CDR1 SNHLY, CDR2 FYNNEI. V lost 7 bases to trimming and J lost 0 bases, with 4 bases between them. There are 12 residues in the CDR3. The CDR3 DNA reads TGTGCCAGCATTTTCTCTGGAAACACCATATATTTT. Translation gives CASIFSGNTIYF. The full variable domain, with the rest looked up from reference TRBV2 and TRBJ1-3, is EPEVTQTPSHQVTQMGQEVILRCVPISNHLYFYWYRQILGQKVEFLVSFYNNEISEKSEIFDDQFSVERPDGSNFTLKIRSTKLEDSAMYFCASIFSGNTIYFGEGSWLTVV.

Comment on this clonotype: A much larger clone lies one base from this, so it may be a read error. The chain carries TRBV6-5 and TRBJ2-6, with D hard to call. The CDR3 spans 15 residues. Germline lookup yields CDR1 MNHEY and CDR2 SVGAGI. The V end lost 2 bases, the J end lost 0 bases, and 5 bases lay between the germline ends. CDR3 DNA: TGTGCCAGCAGTTACGTGGGCTCTGGGGCCAACGTCCTGACTTTC. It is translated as CASSYVGSGANVLTF.

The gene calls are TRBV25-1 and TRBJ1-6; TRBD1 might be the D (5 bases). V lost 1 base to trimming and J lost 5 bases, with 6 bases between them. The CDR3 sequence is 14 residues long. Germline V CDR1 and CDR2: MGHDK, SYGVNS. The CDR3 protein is CASSEWGDNSPLHF. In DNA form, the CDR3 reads TGTGCCAGCAGTGAATGGGGGGATAATTCACCCCTCCACTTT.

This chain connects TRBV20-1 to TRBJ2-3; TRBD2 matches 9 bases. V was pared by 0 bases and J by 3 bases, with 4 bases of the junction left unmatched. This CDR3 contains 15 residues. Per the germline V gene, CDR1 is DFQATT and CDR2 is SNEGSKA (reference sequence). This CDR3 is CSARDGLAGTDTQYF. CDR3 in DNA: TGCAGTGCTAGAGATGGGCTAGCGGGAACAGATACGCAGTATTTT.

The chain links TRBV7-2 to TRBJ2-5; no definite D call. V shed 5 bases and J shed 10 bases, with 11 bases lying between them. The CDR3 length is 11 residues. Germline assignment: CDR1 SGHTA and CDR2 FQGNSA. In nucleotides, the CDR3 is TGTGCCAGCAGCCCGGCTAGGGACCAGTACTTC. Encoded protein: CASSPARDQYF.

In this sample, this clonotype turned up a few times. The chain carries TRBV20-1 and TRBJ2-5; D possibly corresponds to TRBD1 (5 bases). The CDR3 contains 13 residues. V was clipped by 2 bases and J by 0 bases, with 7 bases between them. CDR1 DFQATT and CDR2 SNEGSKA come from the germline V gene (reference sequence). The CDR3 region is CSARKDNQETQYF. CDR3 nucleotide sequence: TGCAGTGCTAGAAAGGACAACCAAGAGACCCAGTACTTC.

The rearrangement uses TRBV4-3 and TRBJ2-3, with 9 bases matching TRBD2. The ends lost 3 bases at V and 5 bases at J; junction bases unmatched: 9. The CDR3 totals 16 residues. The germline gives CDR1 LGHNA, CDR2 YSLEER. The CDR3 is CASSQREGRSGDTQYF. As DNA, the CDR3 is TGCGCCAGCAGCCAGCGGGAGGGCCGTTCAGGAGATACGCAGTATTTT.

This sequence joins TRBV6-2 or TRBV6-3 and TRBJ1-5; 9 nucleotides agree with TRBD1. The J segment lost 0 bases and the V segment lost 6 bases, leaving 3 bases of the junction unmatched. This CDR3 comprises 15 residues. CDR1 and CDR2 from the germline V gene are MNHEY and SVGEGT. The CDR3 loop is CASRTGGYSNQPQHF. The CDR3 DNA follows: TGTGCCAGCAGGACAGGGGGTTATAGCAATCAGCCCCAGCATTTT.

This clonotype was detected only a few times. The CDR3 reads CASNPEPTGLLTQYF. The CDR3 DNA reads TGTGCCAGCAACCCAGAGCCGACAGGTCTATTGACCCAGTACTTC. This rearrangement joins TRBV21-1 to TRBJ2-5; the table calls TRBD1, which could not be checked here. TRBV21-1 is reported as a pseudogene. CDR3 size: 15 residues.

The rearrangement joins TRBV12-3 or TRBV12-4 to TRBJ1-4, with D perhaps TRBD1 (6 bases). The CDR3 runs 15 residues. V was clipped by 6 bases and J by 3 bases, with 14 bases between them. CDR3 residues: CASRERDKPNEKLFF. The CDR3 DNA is TGTGCCAGCAGGGAACGGGACAAGCCTAATGAAAAACTGTTTTTT.

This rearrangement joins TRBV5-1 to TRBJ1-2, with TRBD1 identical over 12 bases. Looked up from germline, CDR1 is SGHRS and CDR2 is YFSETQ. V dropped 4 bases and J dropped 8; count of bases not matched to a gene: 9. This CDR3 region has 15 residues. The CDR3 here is CASSPSGQGARGYTF. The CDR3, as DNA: TGCGCCAGCAGCCCCTCGGGACAGGGGGCGAGAGGCTACACCTTC.

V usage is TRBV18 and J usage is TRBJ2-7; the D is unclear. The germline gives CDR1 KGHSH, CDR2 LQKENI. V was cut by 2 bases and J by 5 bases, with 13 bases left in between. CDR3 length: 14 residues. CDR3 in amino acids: CASSPWAEPHEQYF. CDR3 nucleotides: TGTGCCAGCTCACCATGGGCGGAGCCCCACGAGCAGTACTTC.

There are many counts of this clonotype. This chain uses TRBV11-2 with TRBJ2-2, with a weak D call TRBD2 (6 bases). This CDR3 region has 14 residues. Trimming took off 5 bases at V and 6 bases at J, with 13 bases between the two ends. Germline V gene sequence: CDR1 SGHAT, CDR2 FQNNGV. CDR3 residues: CASSPTRGSGELFF. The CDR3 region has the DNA TGTGCCAGCAGCCCTACTCGGGGGTCCGGGGAGCTGTTTTTT.

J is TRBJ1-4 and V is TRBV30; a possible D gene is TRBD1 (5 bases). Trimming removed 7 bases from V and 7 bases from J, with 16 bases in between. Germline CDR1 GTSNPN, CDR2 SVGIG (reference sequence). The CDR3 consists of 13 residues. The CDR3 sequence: CAYTKGGGEKLFF. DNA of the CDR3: TGTGCCTATACGAAGGGCGGGGGTGAAAAACTGTTTTTT.

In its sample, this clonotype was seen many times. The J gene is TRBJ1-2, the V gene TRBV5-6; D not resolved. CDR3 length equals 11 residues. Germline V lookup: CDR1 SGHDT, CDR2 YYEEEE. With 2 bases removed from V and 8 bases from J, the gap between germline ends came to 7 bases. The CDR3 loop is CASSFRAGYTF. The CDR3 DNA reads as TGTGCCAGCAGCTTTCGGGCCGGCTACACCTTC.

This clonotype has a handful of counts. CDR3 loop: CSAFGGLANYGYTF. The CDR3 nucleotides read TGCAGTGCTTTCGGGGGGCTGGCTAACTATGGCTACACCTTC. This rearrangement joins TRBV20-1 to TRBJ1-2, with D possibly TRBD1 on 6 matching bases. This CDR3 contains 14 residues. V was clipped by 5 bases and J by 0 bases, with 13 bases between them. CDR1 and CDR2 (germline): DFQATT, SNEGSKA (reference sequence).

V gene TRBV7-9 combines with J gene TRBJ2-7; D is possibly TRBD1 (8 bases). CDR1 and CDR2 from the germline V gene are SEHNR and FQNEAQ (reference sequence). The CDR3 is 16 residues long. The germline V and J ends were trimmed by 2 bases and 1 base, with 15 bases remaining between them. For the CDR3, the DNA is TGTGCCAGCAGCTTATGGACAGGGAGGGTGTCCTACGAGCAGTACTTC. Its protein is CASSLWTGRVSYEQYF.

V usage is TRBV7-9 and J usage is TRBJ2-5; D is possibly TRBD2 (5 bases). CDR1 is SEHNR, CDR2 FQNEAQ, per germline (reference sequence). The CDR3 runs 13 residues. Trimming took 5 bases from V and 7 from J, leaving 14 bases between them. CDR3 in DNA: TGTGCCAGCAGCCATAAGCCCGGAGGGACCCAGTACTTC. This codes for CASSHKPGGTQYF.

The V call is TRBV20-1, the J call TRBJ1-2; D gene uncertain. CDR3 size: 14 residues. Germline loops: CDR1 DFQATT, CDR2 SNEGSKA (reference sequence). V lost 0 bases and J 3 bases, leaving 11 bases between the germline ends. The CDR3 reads CSARDLGLDYGYTF. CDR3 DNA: TGCAGTGCTAGAGACCTAGGACTTGACTATGGCTACACCTTC.

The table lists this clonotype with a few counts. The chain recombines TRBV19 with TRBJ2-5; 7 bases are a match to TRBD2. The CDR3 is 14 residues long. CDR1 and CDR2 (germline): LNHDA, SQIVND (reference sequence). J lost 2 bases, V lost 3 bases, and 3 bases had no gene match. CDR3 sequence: CASSIGLGQETQYF. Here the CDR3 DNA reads TGTGCCAGTAGTATCGGACTAGGACAAGAGACCCAGTACTTC.

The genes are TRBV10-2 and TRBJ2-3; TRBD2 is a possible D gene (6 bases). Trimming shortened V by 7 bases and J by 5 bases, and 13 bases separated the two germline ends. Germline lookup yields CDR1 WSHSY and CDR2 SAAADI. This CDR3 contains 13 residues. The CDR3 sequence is CASKAGLVDTQYF. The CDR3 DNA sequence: TGCGCCAGCAAGGCGGGACTGGTAGATACGCAGTATTTT.

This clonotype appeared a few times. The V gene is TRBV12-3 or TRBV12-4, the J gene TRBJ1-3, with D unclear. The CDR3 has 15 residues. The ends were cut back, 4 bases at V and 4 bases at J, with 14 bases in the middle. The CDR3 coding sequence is TGTGCCAGCAGTTCCCCGCCCAGTCTGGGAAACACCATATATTTT. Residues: CASSSPPSLGNTIYF.

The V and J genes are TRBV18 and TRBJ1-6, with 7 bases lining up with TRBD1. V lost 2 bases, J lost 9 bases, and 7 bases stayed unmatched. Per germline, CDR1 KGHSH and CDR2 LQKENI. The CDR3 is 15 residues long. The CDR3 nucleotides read TGTGCCAGCTCACCAATAAGACAGGGACGTTCACCCCTCCACTTT. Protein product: CASSPIRQGRSPLHF.

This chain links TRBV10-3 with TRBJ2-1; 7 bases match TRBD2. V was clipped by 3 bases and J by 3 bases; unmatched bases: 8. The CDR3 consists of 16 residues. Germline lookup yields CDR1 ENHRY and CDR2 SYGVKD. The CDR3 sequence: CAISDPGGLGYNEQFF. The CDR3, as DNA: TGTGCCATCAGTGACCCGGGGGGTTTAGGCTACAATGAGCAGTTCTTC.

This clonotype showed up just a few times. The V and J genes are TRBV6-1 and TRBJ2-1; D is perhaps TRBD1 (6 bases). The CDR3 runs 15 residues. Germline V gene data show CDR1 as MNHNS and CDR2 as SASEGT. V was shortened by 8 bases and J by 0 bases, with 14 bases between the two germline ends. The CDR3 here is CASGDTLYSYNEQFF. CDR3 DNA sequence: TGTGCCAGCGGGGACACACTGTACTCCTACAATGAGCAGTTCTTC.

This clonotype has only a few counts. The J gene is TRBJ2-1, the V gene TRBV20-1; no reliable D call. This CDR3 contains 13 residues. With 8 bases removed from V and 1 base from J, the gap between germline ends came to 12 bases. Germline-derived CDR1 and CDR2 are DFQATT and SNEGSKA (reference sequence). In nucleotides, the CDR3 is TGCAGTTCTACCGTCTCGTCCTACAATGAGCAGTTCTTC. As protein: CSSTVSSYNEQFF.

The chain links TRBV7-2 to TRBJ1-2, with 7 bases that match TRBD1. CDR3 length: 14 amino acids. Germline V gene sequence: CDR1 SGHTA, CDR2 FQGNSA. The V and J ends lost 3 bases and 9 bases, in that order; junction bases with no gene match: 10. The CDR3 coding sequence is TGTGCCAGCAGCTTCTCGACAGGGAGTGAGAGCTACACCTTC. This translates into CASSFSTGSESYTF.

CDR3 in DNA: TGTGCCAGCACTCGGTGGGCTTCCAGTTCGAGTGAGCAGTTCTTC. Protein: CASTRWASSSSEQFF. The genes are TRBV11-2 and TRBJ2-1, with D unclear. The CDR3 is 15 residues long. V lost 7 bases, J lost 9 bases, and 22 bases lay in between. Germline CDR1 and CDR2: SGHAT and FQNNGV.

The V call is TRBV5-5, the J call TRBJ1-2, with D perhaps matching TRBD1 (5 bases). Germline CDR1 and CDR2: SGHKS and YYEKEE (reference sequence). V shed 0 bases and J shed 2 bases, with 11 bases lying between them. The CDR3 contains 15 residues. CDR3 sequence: CASSLVGAGNYGYTF. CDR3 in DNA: TGTGCCAGCAGCTTGGTAGGGGCTGGGAACTATGGCTACACCTTC.

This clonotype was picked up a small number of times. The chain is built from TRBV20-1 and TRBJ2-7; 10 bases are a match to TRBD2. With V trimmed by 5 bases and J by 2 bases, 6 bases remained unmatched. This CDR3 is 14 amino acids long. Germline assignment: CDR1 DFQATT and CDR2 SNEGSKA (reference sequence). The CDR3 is CSASGTSVAYEQYF. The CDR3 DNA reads TGCAGTGCTTCCGGGACTAGCGTCGCCTACGAGCAGTACTTC.